A selection of T cell receptor beta chains follows, all from one sample in a study of blood T cell repertoires in COVID-19. Sequencing used immunoSEQ multiplex PCR; TCRdb keeps in-frame clones, though not all of them. The sample shows more than 300,000 clones, 85% to 95% of them seen only once. Sequenced input: PBMCs or T cells enriched from blood (not recorded which). The source of these receptors is a woman younger than 45 who had been exposed to COVID-19. The CDR3 runs from the conserved cysteine through the conserved F or W. A D gene is named only where the DNA matches it firmly. A clone size is listed for some rows: how often the clone was seen (once, few, many), or a class if it is expanded.

D gene	J gene	V gene	clone size	CDR3 DNA	CDR3 protein
NA	TRBJ2-1	TRBV4-2	NA	TGTGCCAGCAGCCATGAGACGGGGGACTCCTACAATGAGCAGTTCTTC	CASSHETGDSYNEQFF
NA	TRBJ1-3	TRBV11-1	NA	TGTGCCAGCAGCCGATACAACTCTGGAAACACCATATATTTT	CASSRYNSGNTIYF
TRBD2	TRBJ2-2	TRBV5-1	NA	TGCGCCAGCAGCTTTCTTCCGGGACTAGCGGGGAGCGGTATGGCCGGGGAGCTGTTTTTT	CASSFLPGLAGSGMAGELFF
TRBD2	TRBJ2-1	TRBV6-5	NA	TGTGCCAGCAGTTACGGGGGGGTCAACAATGAGCAGTTCTTC	CASSYGGVNNEQFF
NA	TRBJ1-3	TRBV2	NA	TGTGCCAGCAGCGATGACAGCCTGATCTCTGGAAGCACCATATATTTT	CASSDDSLISGSTIYF
TRBD1	TRBJ1-6	TRBV6-5	NA	TGTGCCAGCAGCCCAGGAGGGGGCCACGGTTCACCCCTCCACTTT	CASSPGGGHGSPLHF
TRBD1	TRBJ2-3	TRBV19	NA	TGTGCCAGTAACGTGGACAGGGCCACAGATACGCAGTATTTT	CASNVDRATDTQYF
NA	TRBJ1-2	TRBV5-6	NA	TGTGCCAGCACCCAACGAGCGTATAACTATGGCTACACCTTC	CASTQRAYNYGYTF
TRBD1	TRBJ1-2	TRBV18	NA	TGTGCCAGCTCACCACCGATCGGTGGACAGGACGGATCCTATGGCTACACCTTC	CASSPPIGGQDGSYGYTF
NA	TRBJ2-2	TRBV9	NA	TGTGCCAGCAGCGTAGACAATCTTTCGACCGGGGAGCTGTTTTTT	CASSVDNLSTGELFF
NA	TRBJ1-3	TRBV18	NA	TGTGCCAGCTCACCTATAGAGAGCTCTGGAAACACCATATATTTT	CASSPIESSGNTIYF
NA	TRBJ2-3	TRBV2	NA	TGTGCCAGCATGGGACTCACAGATACGCAGTATTTT	CASMGLTDTQYF
NA	TRBJ1-2	TRBV29-1	NA	TGCAGCGTTGAATTGGGTTTGTCAGGGGTTGGCTACACCTTC	CSVELGLSGVGYTF
NA	TRBJ1-1	TRBV5-5	NA	TGTGCCAGCAGCTTGGAAGGGGCAGCTTTCTTT	CASSLEGAAFF
TRBD1	TRBJ2-5	TRBV2	NA	TGTGCCAGCAGTCGGACAGGGGGCCAAGAGACCCAGTACTTC	CASSRTGGQETQYF
TRBD1	TRBJ2-7	TRBV19	NA	TGTGCCAGTAGTCCGGTACAGGGGCTGAACTCCTACGAGCAGTACTTC	CASSPVQGLNSYEQYF
NA	TRBJ1-5	TRBV18	NA	TGTGCCAGCTCACCTGCGGACAGCTATCAGCCCCAGCATTTT	CASSPADSYQPQHF
TRBD2	TRBJ2-5	TRBV3-1/TRBV3-2	NA	TGTGCCAGCAGCCAGATAGGGAGCGGGGGCCCGCGAGAGACCCAGTACTTC	CASSQIGSGGPRETQYF
NA	TRBJ2-3	TRBV2	NA	TGTGCCAGCAGTGAAGGGGCGGGTAGCTGGGATACGCAGTATTTT	CASSEGAGSWDTQYF
NA	TRBJ1-3	TRBV7-9	NA	TGTGGGCTTGGCGGGGGATCGCGAGGAAACACCATATATTTT	CGLGGGSRGNTIYF
NA	TRBJ1-5	TRBV2	NA	TGTGCCAGCAGTGGACCGACAGGACGGGAACAGCCCCAGCATTTT	CASSGPTGREQPQHF
TRBD1	TRBJ1-1	TRBV18	few	TGTGCCAGCTCAGGGTCCAGACAGGGCAACACTGAAGCTTTCTTT	CASSGSRQGNTEAFF
TRBD2	TRBJ2-1	TRBV2	few	TGTGCCAGCAGTGAACGCGTAGCGGGGGGGCTCGATGAGCAGTTCTTC	CASSERVAGGLDEQFF
NA	TRBJ2-5	TRBV7-9	NA	TGTGCCAGCAGCTCTCAAGAGACCCAGTACTTC	CASSSQETQYF
TRBD1	TRBJ1-5	TRBV7-9	once	TGTGCCAGCAGCTTGACAGGGACAGCAAATCAGCCCCAGCATTTT	CASSLTGTANQPQHF
TRBD2	TRBJ2-5	TRBV5-1	once	TGCGCCACCACTAGCGGGGGGGCGGCAGAGACCCAGTACTTC	CATTSGGAAETQYF
NA	TRBJ1-4	TRBV5-1	NA	TGCGCCAGCAGCTTGGGACACCGTAATGAAAAACTGTTTTTT	CASSLGHRNEKLFF
NA	TRBJ1-4	TRBV18	NA	TGTGCCAGCTCACCGATTCCCGGACGAGAGGGTGAAAAACTGTTTTTT	CASSPIPGREGEKLFF
NA	TRBJ1-3	TRBV18	NA	TGTGCCAGCTCACCACTCACGGGATCCTCTGGAAACACCATATATTTT	CASSPLTGSSGNTIYF
TRBD2	TRBJ2-1	TRBV3-1/TRBV3-2	NA	TGTGCCAGCAGCCCAGGACTAGCGGGGACCTACAATGAGCAGTTCTTC	CASSPGLAGTYNEQFF
TRBD1	TRBJ1-1	TRBV7-2	NA	TGTGCCAGCAGCTTACAGACAGGGAGGACTGAAGCTTTCTTT	CASSLQTGRTEAFF
TRBD2	TRBJ2-3	TRBV29-1	NA	TGCAGCGTGGATGGGGACAGTGGGACTAGCGGGGGGGCGACAGATACGCAGTATTTT	CSVDGDSGTSGGATDTQYF
TRBD1	TRBJ2-7	TRBV18	NA	TGTGCCAGCTCCGGACAGGGGGCCGGCTACGAGCAGTACTTC	CASSGQGAGYEQYF
TRBD1	TRBJ1-5	TRBV7-2	NA	TGTGCCAGCAGCTTAGATGCCAGGGGGCATCAGCCCCAGCATTTT	CASSLDARGHQPQHF
TRBD2	TRBJ2-1	TRBV7-9	NA	TGTGCCAGCAGCTTACCGCCAGCGGGGAACAATGAGCAGTTCTTC	CASSLPPAGNNEQFF
TRBD1	TRBJ2-5	TRBV5-4	NA	TGTGCCAGCAGCTTGACAGGGGGCCGGGAGACCCAGTACTTC	CASSLTGGRETQYF